The next 20 T cell receptor beta chains were all read from a single sample in a study of OX40 agonist ivuxolimab in advanced cancers. Sequenced by immunoSEQ multiplex PCR; TCRdb stores in-frame clones only, minus some. The repertoire holds about 73,000 clones, with 85% to 90% as singletons. This material consisted of CD4+ or CD8+ T cells sorted from blood, taken in a trial of the OX40 agonist ivuxolimab. Receptors originate from an adult with an advanced solid tumor such as melanoma, head and neck, liver or kidney cancer.

This chain links TRBV2 with TRBJ2-7, with 7 bases aligning to TRBD1. Germline V gene data show CDR1 as SNHLY and CDR2 as FYNNEI. The junction had 4 bases not matched to a gene; V was cut back by 8 bases and J by 3 bases. The CDR3 runs to 12 residues. As DNA, the CDR3 is TGTGCCAGCGGTTACAGGGGCTACGAGCAGTACTTC. This codes for CASGYRGYEQYF.

The chain uses TRBV11-3 and TRBJ2-3, with D possibly being TRBD1 (5 bases). Trimming removed 5 bases from V and 4 bases from J, with 16 bases in between. The CDR3 consists of 15 residues. CDR1 is SGHNT, CDR2 YENEEA, per germline. CDR3 DNA: TGTGCCAGCAGCCCTACGCCACAAGGGGCAGATACGCAGTATTTT. This codes for CASSPTPQGADTQYF.

The chain uses TRBV27 and TRBJ2-4, with 13 bases identical to TRBD2. Germline V CDR1 and CDR2: MNHEY, SMNVEV (reference sequence). The CDR3 extends over 18 amino acids. Trimming removed 5 bases from V and 6 bases from J; junction bases left unmatched: 13. This CDR3 is CASSPPPKTSGGRNIQYF. CDR3 coding DNA: TGTGCCAGCAGTCCGCCCCCAAAGACTAGCGGGGGGAGAAACATTCAGTACTTC.

The V gene is TRBV11-1, the J gene TRBJ2-3; TRBD2 matches at 8 bases. The CDR3 extends over 16 amino acids. The J segment lost 2 bases and the V segment lost 2 bases, leaving 6 bases of the junction unmatched. The germline V gene has CDR1 SGHAT and CDR2 FQDESV (reference sequence). CDR3 protein: CASSLLSRGVTDTQYF. CDR3 DNA sequence: TGTGCCAGCAGCTTACTTTCGCGGGGGGTCACAGATACGCAGTATTTT.

This rearrangement joins TRBV7-9 to TRBJ2-7; D unclear. V lost 1 base and J lost 0, with 13 bases in between. Germline assignment: CDR1 SEHNR and CDR2 FQNEAQ (reference sequence). This CDR3 comprises 16 residues. CDR3 DNA sequence: TGTGCCAGCAGCTTAGAGGATGGGTTTTCCTCCTACGAGCAGTACTTC. Its protein product is CASSLEDGFSSYEQYF.

The chain is built from TRBV15 and TRBJ1-1, with 7 bases identical to TRBD1. V shed 8 bases, J shed 0 bases, and the junction held 15 bases outside the gene matches. CDR3 length equals 17 residues. CDR1 is LNHNV, CDR2 YYDKDF, per germline (reference sequence). CDR3 in amino acids: CATLPTGRGLMNTEAFF. CDR3 bases: TGTGCCACCTTACCGACAGGGAGAGGCCTAATGAACACTGAAGCTTTCTTT.

The chain employs TRBV19 and TRBJ1-1; TRBD1 matches at 8 bases. The length of the CDR3 is 18 residues. Germline CDR1 is LNHDA and CDR2 is SQIVND (reference sequence). V shed 10 bases, J shed 6 bases, and the junction held 25 bases outside the gene matches. CDR3 bases: TGTGCCACCGAGAGTCCGCTTTTCGAAACCAGGGGGCGACCTGAAGCTTTCTTT. This translates into CATESPLFETRGRPEAFF.

This chain joins TRBV30 and TRBJ2-7; TRBD2 matches 9 bases. There are 14 residues in the CDR3. After removal of 3 bases from V and 5 bases from J, the junction contained 8 bases not matched to a gene. Per germline, CDR1 GTSNPN and CDR2 SVGIG (reference sequence). The CDR3 here is CAWRAAGGTHEQYF. The CDR3 bases are TGTGCCTGGAGGGCTGCGGGGGGGACCCACGAGCAGTACTTC.

This clone has a handful of counts. V gene TRBV7-3 combines with J gene TRBJ1-1; 9 nucleotides align to TRBD1. CDR1 and CDR2 from the germline V gene are SGHTA and FQGTGA. The CDR3 totals 15 residues. V was clipped by 1 base and J by 4 bases; unmatched bases: 4. This CDR3 is CASSLMGQGGTEAFF. CDR3 sequence (DNA): TGTGCCAGCAGCTTAATGGGACAGGGAGGCACTGAAGCTTTCTTT.

Note on this clone: This sample also contains other DNA sequences that code for the same CDR3. The chain recombines TRBV7-3 with TRBJ2-3; D not resolved. The germline CDR1 and CDR2 sequences are SGHTA and FQGTGA. This CDR3 has 15 residues. Trimming cost V 0 bases and J 1 base, with 8 bases left between them. The CDR3 sequence: CASSLTTGRTDTQYF. The CDR3 nucleotides read TGTGCCAGCAGCTTAACGACTGGACGCACAGATACGCAGTATTTT.

The chain recombines TRBV6-5 with TRBJ2-2, with D perhaps matching TRBD1 (5 bases). This CDR3 region has 15 residues. Germline V gene lookup returns CDR1 MNHEY and CDR2 SVGAGI. Trimming left V 6 bases short and J 0 bases short, with 11 bases between. The CDR3 reads CASSPDRANTGELFF. The DNA of the CDR3 is TGTGCCAGCAGCCCCGACAGAGCGAACACCGGGGAGCTGTTTTTT.

This clone was seen once. The chain combines TRBV27 with TRBJ2-7, with D maybe TRBD1 (6 bases). CDR1 and CDR2 (germline): MNHEY, SMNVEV (reference sequence). The CDR3 sequence is 13 residues long. The ends were cut back, 8 bases at V and 1 base at J, with 12 bases in the middle. The CDR3 nucleotides are TGTGCCAGCGGACCGGGACAATCCTACGAGCAGTACTTC. Protein product: CASGPGQSYEQYF.

The rearrangement uses TRBV9 and TRBJ2-7, with 8 bases identical to TRBD2. CDR1 and CDR2 from the germline V gene are SGDLS and YYNGEE. V gave up 0 bases and J gave up 3 bases; unmatched junction bases: 5. The CDR3 has 15 residues. CDR3 amino acids: CASSVGGGGIYEQYF. CDR3 DNA: TGTGCCAGCAGCGTAGGTGGCGGGGGGATCTACGAGCAGTACTTC.

This chain connects TRBV13 to TRBJ2-7, with a possible D match to TRBD1 (5 bases). Trimming removed 10 bases from V and 1 base from J, with 17 bases in between. CDR3 length: 14 amino acids. Per the germline V gene, CDR1 is PRHDT and CDR2 is FYEKMQ (reference sequence). CDR3 region: CATGTPGFSYEQYF. CDR3 nucleotides: TGTGCCACCGGAACTCCAGGGTTTTCCTACGAGCAGTACTTC.

This chain joins TRBV9 and TRBJ2-2; tentative D call: TRBD2 (6 bases). Germline V gene data show CDR1 as SGDLS and CDR2 as YYNGEE. CDR3 length equals 14 residues. V was pared by 0 bases and J by 7 bases, with 10 bases between. The CDR3 DNA sequence: TGTGCCAGCAGCGTAGGGGGAGGTGGCGGGGAGCTGTTTTTT. Amino acids: CASSVGGGGGELFF.

The V gene is TRBV5-1, the J gene TRBJ2-7, with D perhaps being TRBD1 or TRBD2 (5 bases each). Germline V gives CDR1 SGHRS, CDR2 YFSETQ. V lost 4 bases to trimming and J lost 0 bases, with 11 bases between them. CDR3 length: 14 residues. CDR3 amino acids: CASSPGSGSYEQYF. The DNA for the CDR3 is TGCGCCAGCAGCCCAGGGAGCGGCTCCTACGAGCAGTACTTC.

Details on this clone: At the DNA level, this CDR3 is encoded by other sequences in the same sample as well. This chain joins TRBV10-3 and TRBJ2-3, with 7 bases identical to TRBD2. Germline loops: CDR1 ENHRY, CDR2 SYGVKD. V shed 0 bases and J 0 bases; nucleotides not matched to a gene: 6. This CDR3 has 17 residues. The CDR3 bases are TGTGCCATCAGTGAGTCGTGGGCTAGCGGAAGCACAGATACGCAGTATTTT. Amino acid sequence: CAISESWASGSTDTQYF.

V is TRBV27 and J is TRBJ2-2, with no clear D. The CDR3 loop spans 14 amino acids. Trimming removed 4 bases at V and 4 bases at J, with 10 bases between. Germline V gives CDR1 MNHEY, CDR2 SMNVEV (reference sequence). CDR3 in amino acids: CASSSSPATGELFF. CDR3 DNA sequence: TGTGCCAGCAGTTCGAGCCCAGCCACCGGGGAGCTGTTTTTT.

This chain joins TRBV7-9 and TRBJ2-2; 7 bases line up with TRBD1. The CDR3 consists of 13 residues. Germline lookup yields CDR1 SEHNR and CDR2 FQNEAQ (reference sequence). The junction had 3 bases not matched to a gene; V was cut back by 6 bases and J by 5 bases. The CDR3 reads CASRDRLTGELFF. The CDR3 coding sequence is TGTGCCAGCAGGGACAGGTTGACCGGGGAGCTGTTTTTT.

The chain couples TRBV21-1 to TRBJ2-7; the table's D call, TRBD1, has no DNA check behind it. TRBV21-1 is marked as a pseudogene. The CDR3 consists of 18 residues. CDR3 bases: TGTGCCAGCAGCAAACGGTTTGGCAGGGCAAGGAGCTCCTACGAGCAGTACTTC. This translates into CASSKRFGRARSSYEQYF.